This T cell receptor beta chain comes out of a study of molecular identifiers for immune sequencing clone quantification. Background on the study: With replicates, the RNA of about 20,000 or 100,000 naive CD8 cells was split five ways and four were sequenced. The study's findings and limits: For effector cells, clones above 20 RNA copies held over 99% of molecules; for naive cells, under 1%. The sizes of highly expanded clones could be underestimated when identical TCR molecules share a barcode.

This clonotype has a count of ten or more. What it binds is unknown. TCRdb ran MiXCR on the PCR reads and lists one entry per CDR3 protein. The sample yields about 640,000 distinct CDR3 sequences, 15% to 20% seen once. CDR1 and CDR2 from the germline V gene are SGHRS and YFSETQ. The CDR3 sequence is 17 residues long. V was pared by 1 base and J by 0 bases, with 4 bases of the junction left unmatched. Input material: naive CD8+ T cells from blood, with Jurkat cell RNA spiked in. Stated subset: FACS-sorted CD8+CD4-CCR7+CD45RA+ naive T cells. V usage is TRBV5-1 and J usage is TRBJ2-6, with 7 bases aligning to TRBD1. This sequence was found in a human donor in good health. Some libraries in this study had Jurkat cell RNA spiked in. The CDR3 region is CASSLTGAHSGANVLTF. CDR3 DNA sequence: TGCGCCAGCAGCTTGACAGGGGCCCACTCTGGGGCCAACGTCCTGACTTTC.